This T cell receptor (beta chain) was obtained from a study of spatial heterogeneity in lung cancer. Across the study: The approximately 69 donors had untreated early-stage non-small cell lung cancer.

TCRdb re-analysed the 5' RACE reads in MiXCR, keeping a single row per CDR3 protein. The data show some 120,000 distinct CDR3 sequences, more than 9% seen once. Study-wide points: At tumor resection, ubiquitous expanded TCRs were detected in blood more often than later.

The time point denotes: blood at routine non-recurrence follow-up after resection. Whole RNA from tumor, nontumor lung or frozen PBMC was sequenced unsorted. Looked up from germline, CDR1 is DFQATT and CDR2 is SNEGSKA (reference sequence). V lost 5 bases, J lost 13 bases, and 9 bases stayed unmatched. CDR3 size: 13 residues. This clonotype was observed a handful of times. Its target is not known. The sequence came from a male donor with early-stage non-small cell lung cancer. This material consisted of PBMCs, taken at follow-up. The chain combines TRBV20-1 with TRBJ1-6, with 9 bases matching TRBD1. The CDR3 spells CSALPGTGRPLHF. The CDR3 bases are TGCAGTGCTCTTCCCGGGACAGGGAGGCCCCTCCACTTT.